The 25 T cell receptor beta chains below were found in one sample sequenced in a study of shared clonotypes between healthy human individuals. Generated by immunoSEQ multiplex PCR, the TCRdb table keeps only in-frame clones and is missing some. The table shows over a million clones, with approximately 97% occurring only once. The sample consisted of naive CD4+ T cells sorted from blood. Described subset: CD45RA+ positively selected. The receptors shown here come from a man between 25 and 39 years old in good health.

V and J are TRBV27 and TRBJ2-7; TRBD1 might be the D (5 bases). Germline values: CDR1 MNHEY, CDR2 SMNVEV (reference sequence). This CDR3 contains 16 residues. Trimming cost V 5 bases and J 2 bases, with 19 bases left between them. The CDR3 bases are TGTGCCAGCAGTAGCTTAAGGGGCCTAAGACCCTACGAGCAGTACTTC. Amino acid sequence: CASSSLRGLRPYEQYF.

This CDR3 reads CSVQSGQGSPLHF. DNA for the CDR3: TGCAGCGTACAATCCGGGCAGGGTTCACCCCTCCACTTT. The chain uses TRBV29-1 and TRBJ1-6; weak D call: TRBD1 (5 bases). V lost 6 bases to trimming and J lost 9 bases, with 15 bases between them. The CDR3 is 13 residues long. Germline loops: CDR1 SQVTM, CDR2 ANQGSEA.

The genes are TRBV2 and TRBJ2-1; D unresolved. Between the trimmed V and J ends, which lost 4 bases and 0 bases, there was a span of 7 bases. The CDR3 runs 14 residues. Germline V gene lookup returns CDR1 SNHLY and CDR2 FYNNEI. DNA of the CDR3: TGTGCCAGCAGTGCGGGTATCTCCTACAATGAGCAGTTCTTC. This gives the protein CASSAGISYNEQFF.

The chain carries TRBV6-9 and TRBJ2-2, with a weak D call TRBD1 (6 bases). V was clipped by 5 bases and J by 1 base, with 8 bases between them. This CDR3 is built from 14 residues. Germline CDR1 is MNHGY and CDR2 is SVAAGI. CDR3 loop: CASSPTGNTGELFF. For the CDR3, the DNA is TGTGCCAGCAGTCCGACAGGGAACACCGGGGAGCTGTTTTTT.

In its sample, this clone was seen once. J is TRBJ2-1 and V is TRBV7-5; the D call in the table, TRBD1, was not verified against the DNA. TRBV7-5 is termed a pseudogene. The CDR3 has 17 amino acids. CDR3 in amino acids: CVRSLGRTGSSYNEQFF. DNA of the CDR3: TGTGTCAGAAGCTTAGGGCGGACAGGGAGTTCCTACAATGAGCAGTTCTTC.

The chain uses TRBV15 and TRBJ2-6; D is unclear. The CDR3 is made up of 17 amino acids. Germline V gene data show CDR1 as LNHNV and CDR2 as YYDKDF (reference sequence). V dropped 1 base and J dropped 4 bases, with 14 bases sitting between them. Here the CDR3 reads CATSRVQRVSGANVLTF. DNA of the CDR3: TGTGCCACCAGCAGAGTCCAAAGGGTGAGCGGGGCCAACGTCCTGACTTTC.

This rearrangement joins TRBV6-5 to TRBJ2-7; 11 nucleotides align to TRBD2. V was pared by 2 bases and J by 7 bases, with 7 bases of the junction left unmatched. Germline CDR1 reads MNHEY; CDR2 reads SVGAGI. The CDR3 loop spans 15 amino acids. CDR3 bases: TGTGCCAGCAGTTACGGACTAGCGGGCATGGGGGAGCAGTACTTC. This gives the protein CASSYGLAGMGEQYF.

J is TRBJ2-5 and V is TRBV9; no firm D call. The CDR3 extends over 13 amino acids. The V gene's germline CDR1 is SGDLS and CDR2 YYNGEE. The ends were cut back, 0 bases at V and 5 bases at J, with 8 bases in the middle. CDR3 protein: CASSVGQSETQYF. CDR3 coding DNA: TGTGCCAGCAGCGTAGGCCAGTCGGAGACCCAGTACTTC.

This clone was detected only once. J is TRBJ2-7 and V is TRBV28; unclear D gene. With 1 base removed from V and 3 bases from J, the gap between germline ends came to 16 bases. This CDR3 is 16 amino acids long. The germline CDR1 and CDR2 sequences are MDHEN and SYDVKM. CDR3 amino acids: CASSLLSRQAVYEQYF. In DNA form, the CDR3 reads TGTGCCAGCAGTTTATTGAGTCGGCAGGCCGTCTACGAGCAGTACTTC.

This rearrangement joins TRBV21-1 to TRBJ2-7; the table's D call, TRBD2, has no DNA check behind it. TRBV21-1 is marked as a pseudogene. This CDR3 has 18 residues. CDR3 residues: CASINWGVVGGSSYEQYF. In nucleotides, the CDR3 is TGTGCCAGCATAAACTGGGGCGTGGTGGGGGGTAGTTCCTACGAGCAGTACTTC.

The chain carries TRBV11-2 and TRBJ2-2, with 8 bases lining up with TRBD1. The CDR3 runs to 16 residues. The trim removed 2 bases at V and 6 bases at J, leaving 8 bases unmatched. CDR1 and CDR2 (germline): SGHAT, FQNNGV. CDR3 in DNA: TGTGCCAGCAGCTTACCCACAGGGGGTTGGTCCGGGGAGCTGTTTTTT. It codes for CASSLPTGGWSGELFF.

This clone has only one observation. The V call is TRBV14, the J call TRBJ1-1, with TRBD1 matching over 7 bases. The CDR3 loop spans 16 amino acids. In germline, CDR1 is SGHDN, CDR2 FVKESK. Trimming cost V 0 bases and J 7 bases; bases outside gene matches: 11. The CDR3 protein is CASSQEKGWRDSEAFF. CDR3 bases: TGTGCCAGCAGCCAAGAGAAGGGGTGGAGGGACAGTGAAGCTTTCTTT.

The genes are TRBV30 and TRBJ2-2; 10 bases are a match to TRBD2. Per the germline V gene, CDR1 is GTSNPN and CDR2 is SVGIG (reference sequence). V was clipped by 5 bases and J by 5 bases; unmatched bases: 5. The CDR3 contains 14 residues. The CDR3 here is CAWLSGRVTGELFF. The CDR3 DNA reads as TGTGCCTGGCTAAGCGGGAGGGTTACCGGGGAGCTGTTTTTT.

The chain carries TRBV18 and TRBJ1-5; D is unclear. CDR3 size: 12 residues. CDR1 is KGHSH and CDR2 is LQKENI in the germline V gene. V lost 6 bases to trimming and J lost 3 bases, with 6 bases between them. The chain's CDR3 is CASSVPNQPQHF. CDR3 coding DNA: TGTGCCAGCTCCGTTCCCAATCAGCCCCAGCATTTT.

This clone was recorded only once. The J gene is TRBJ2-5, the V gene TRBV4-1, with D maybe TRBD2 (6 bases). Trimming took off 3 bases at V and 7 bases at J, with 18 bases between the two ends. This CDR3 comprises 15 residues. Germline lookup yields CDR1 MGHRA and CDR2 YSYEKL. The CDR3 sequence: CASSHITAQEGTQYF. The DNA of the CDR3 is TGCGCCAGCAGCCACATAACGGCACAGGAGGGGACCCAGTACTTC.

This chain joins TRBV7-9 and TRBJ2-7; tentative D call: TRBD1 (6 bases). Deletions cut 1 base from V and 7 bases from J, with 17 bases between. The germline V gene has CDR1 SEHNR and CDR2 FQNEAQ (reference sequence). The CDR3 sequence is 15 residues long. In DNA form, the CDR3 reads TGTGCCAGCAGCTTAGGGACAGCGGTACGCAGTGAGCAGTACTTC. Protein sequence: CASSLGTAVRSEQYF.

The CDR3 here is CASSVWEGQPQHF. The CDR3 DNA is TGTGCCAGCAGTGTTTGGGAAGGTCAGCCCCAGCATTTT. V gene TRBV2 combines with J gene TRBJ1-5; D unresolved. This CDR3 comprises 13 residues. Trimming removed 4 bases from V and 6 bases from J, with 10 bases in between. Germline V lookup: CDR1 SNHLY, CDR2 FYNNEI.

Comments on this clone: Other DNA sequences in this sample translate to the same CDR3. The CDR3 is CASSPGGSSYNEQFF. The CDR3 nucleotides read TGTGCCAGCAGCCCAGGGGGTAGCTCCTACAATGAGCAGTTCTTC. The chain links TRBV7-9 to TRBJ2-1; 7 nucleotides agree with TRBD1. Trimming took 5 bases from V and 0 from J; bases not matched to a gene: 4. The CDR3 spans 15 residues. Germline values: CDR1 SEHNR, CDR2 FQNEAQ (reference sequence).

This rearrangement joins TRBV10-1 to TRBJ2-7, with 8 bases matching TRBD2. V lost 4 bases and J lost 1; bases outside the gene matches: 6. In germline, CDR1 is WNHNN, CDR2 SYGVQD (reference sequence). CDR3 length: 15 residues. The CDR3 region is CASSASGSLSYEQYF. CDR3 sequence (DNA): TGCGCCAGCAGTGCGAGCGGGAGCCTTTCCTACGAGCAGTACTTC.

The genes are TRBV19 and TRBJ2-5; possibly TRBD2 for D (6 bases). The CDR3 has 15 amino acids. Trimming took 4 bases from V and 1 from J, leaving 13 bases between them. CDR1 is LNHDA, CDR2 SQIVND, per germline (reference sequence). CDR3 residues: CASSKLGGIQETQYF. As DNA, the CDR3 is TGTGCCAGTAGTAAACTGGGGGGAATCCAAGAGACCCAGTACTTC.

The chain combines TRBV30 with TRBJ2-2; 7 bases line up with TRBD1. After removal of 6 bases from V and 5 bases from J, the junction contained 9 bases not matched to a gene. Germline V lookup: CDR1 GTSNPN, CDR2 SVGIG (reference sequence). The CDR3 extends over 14 amino acids. The chain's CDR3 is CACPKKGATGELFF. In nucleotides, the CDR3 is TGTGCCTGTCCGAAGAAGGGGGCAACCGGGGAGCTGTTTTTT.

The gene calls are TRBV5-6 and TRBJ1-4, with D possibly TRBD1 on 6 matching bases. Germline V gene sequence: CDR1 SGHDT, CDR2 YYEEEE. V lost 0 bases and J 4 bases, leaving 7 bases between the germline ends. The CDR3 spans 14 residues. Written as DNA, the CDR3 is TGTGCCAGCAGCTTGGAGGGGGTTAATGAAAAACTGTTTTTT. Its translation: CASSLEGVNEKLFF.

The V call is TRBV11-2, the J call TRBJ2-5, with 10 bases matching TRBD2. J gave up 4 bases and V 2 bases, and 7 bases lay outside the gene matches. CDR3 length: 16 residues. Per germline, CDR1 SGHAT and CDR2 FQNNGV. The CDR3 loop reads CASSLSTSGIVETQYF. The CDR3 coding sequence is TGTGCCAGCAGCTTATCCACTAGCGGGATAGTAGAGACCCAGTACTTC.

J is TRBJ2-7 and V is TRBV7-8, with D possibly TRBD1 on 6 matching bases. Germline V gives CDR1 SGHVS, CDR2 FQNEAQ. The CDR3 consists of 15 residues. Trimming removed 1 base at V and 2 bases at J, with 12 bases between. The CDR3 region is CASSLGDRRAYEQYF. Here the CDR3 DNA reads TGTGCCAGCAGCTTAGGTGACAGGAGAGCCTACGAGCAGTACTTC.

This clone was detected only once. This sequence joins TRBV28 and TRBJ2-2, with D perhaps TRBD2 (6 bases). Trimming took off 3 bases at V and 3 bases at J, with 11 bases between the two ends. The CDR3 is 15 amino acids. CDR1 is MDHEN and CDR2 is SYDVKM in the germline V gene. CDR3 sequence reads: CASSFSGLYTGELFF. For the CDR3, the DNA is TGTGCCAGCAGTTTTAGCGGACTTTACACCGGGGAGCTGTTTTTT.